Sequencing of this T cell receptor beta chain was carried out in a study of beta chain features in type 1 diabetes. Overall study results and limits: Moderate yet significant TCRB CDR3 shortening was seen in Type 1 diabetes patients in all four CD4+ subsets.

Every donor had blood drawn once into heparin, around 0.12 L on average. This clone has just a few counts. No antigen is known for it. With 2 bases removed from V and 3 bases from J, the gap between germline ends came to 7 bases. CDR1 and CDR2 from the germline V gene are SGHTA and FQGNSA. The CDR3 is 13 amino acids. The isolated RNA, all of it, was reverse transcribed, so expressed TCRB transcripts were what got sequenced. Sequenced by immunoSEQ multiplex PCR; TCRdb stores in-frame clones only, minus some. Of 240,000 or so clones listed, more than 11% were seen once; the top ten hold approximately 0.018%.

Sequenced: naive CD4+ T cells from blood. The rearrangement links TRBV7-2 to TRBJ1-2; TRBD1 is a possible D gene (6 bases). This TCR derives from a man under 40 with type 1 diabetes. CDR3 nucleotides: TGTGCCAGCAGCTTAAAGGGGGACTATGGCTACACCTTC. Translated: CASSLKGDYGYTF. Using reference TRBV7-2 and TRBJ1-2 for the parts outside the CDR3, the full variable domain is GAGVSQSPSNKVTEKGKDVELRCDPISGHTALYWYRQSLGQGLEFLIYFQGNSAPDKSGLPSDRFSAERTGGSVSTLTIQRTQQEDSAVYLCASSLKGDYGYTFGSGTRLTVV.